The 2 T cell receptor beta chains given below trace back to one sample, sequenced in a study of T cells in Graves' hyperthyroidism and ophthalmopathy (dated 2019 in TCRdb). Libraries came from multiplex PCR. TCRdb lists the instrument as Illumina HiSeq 2000. The TCR beta CDR3 regions were amplified from RNA transcripts. The TCR CDR3 was subjected to a first round of RT-PCR using the HTBI primer set and the Qiagen OneStep RT-PCR kit. The public sequencing data were trimmed at Q25 with fastp and processed into clonotypes with MiXCR by TCRdb, which kept only in-frame beta chains. Entries are consolidated by CDR3 protein sequence, retaining the most common genes and DNA. The sample table lists more than 300,000 distinct CDR3 sequences, 18% of them with a count of one. Less than 45% of the sample is in the top ten clones. Sequencing used blood. These receptors all come from a man aged 18 to 35 with Graves' ophthalmopathy.

This clonotype was seen a single time. The V and J genes are TRBV2 and TRBJ1-5; D is perhaps TRBD1 (5 bases). The CDR3 extends over 14 amino acids. The germline CDR1 and CDR2 sequences are SNHLY and FYNNEI. Trimming took 8 bases from V and 2 from J, leaving 13 bases between them. CDR3 in DNA: TGTGCCAGCTTGGGGCAACCTGGCAATCAGCCCCAGCATTTT. Amino acid sequence: CASLGQPGNQPQHF.

Worth noting for this clonotype: Since a much larger clone is just one base distant, this may be a read error. The rearrangement uses TRBV7-6 and TRBJ2-7; the D is unclear. The CDR3 sequence is 14 residues long. Between the trimmed V and J ends, which lost 8 bases and 0 bases, there was a span of 14 bases. Per germline, CDR1 SGHVS and CDR2 FNYEAQ. The CDR3 region has the DNA TGTGCCAGCGGCCATCCCGCCGGCTCCTACGAGCAGTACTTC. It translates to CASGHPAGSYEQYF.